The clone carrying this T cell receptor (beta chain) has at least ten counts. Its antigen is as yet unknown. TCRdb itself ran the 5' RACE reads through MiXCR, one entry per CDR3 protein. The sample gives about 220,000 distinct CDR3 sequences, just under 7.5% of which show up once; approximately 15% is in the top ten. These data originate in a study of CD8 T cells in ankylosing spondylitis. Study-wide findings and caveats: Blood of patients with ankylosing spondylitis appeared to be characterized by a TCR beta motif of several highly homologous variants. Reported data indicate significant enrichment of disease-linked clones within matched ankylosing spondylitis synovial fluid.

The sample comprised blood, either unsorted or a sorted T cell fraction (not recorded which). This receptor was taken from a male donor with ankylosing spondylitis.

The CDR3 is CASRSSSTYGYTF. The CDR3, as DNA: TGCGCCAGCAGATCAAGCAGTACCTATGGCTACACCTTC. This chain links TRBV5-1 with TRBJ1-2, with D hard to call. Germline V gene lookup returns CDR1 SGHRS and CDR2 YFSETQ. With 5 bases removed from V and 4 bases from J, the gap between germline ends came to 12 bases. CDR3 length equals 13 residues. The full variable domain, rest sourced from reference TRBV5-1 and TRBJ1-2, is KAGVTQTPRYLIKTRGQQVTLSCSPISGHRSVSWYQQTPGQGLQFLFEYFSETQRNKGNFPGRFSGRQFSNSRSEMNVSTLELGDSALYLCASRSSSTYGYTFGSGTRLTVV.